The rows below give T cell receptor beta chains drawn from one sample of a study of T cell responses to AZD1222 COVID-19 vaccine. Using immunoSEQ multiplex PCR, the repertoire was profiled, and TCRdb retains in-frame clones only, with some absent. The table lists around 140,000 clones, 89% of them singletons. This specimen was peripheral blood, taken on day 0 of AZD1222 vaccination. These receptors all stem from an adult in good health. Both conserved end residues are part of each CDR3. The D gene is left open where the match is weak. Clone size is shown for a subset of rows, as once, few, many or a class of expanded clone.

clone size: .; J gene: TRBJ1-3; V gene: TRBV7-9; D gene: .; CDR3 DNA: TGTGCCAGCAGCCCCCGATCCTGGCAGCTCAGAAACACCATATATTTT; CDR3 protein: CASSPRSWQLRNTIYF
clone size: .; J gene: TRBJ1-5; V gene: TRBV5-1; D gene: .; CDR3 DNA: TGCGCCAGCAGCGCCCAGACAGGCTATCCCCAGCATTTT; CDR3 protein: CASSAQTGYPQHF
clone size: .; J gene: TRBJ2-2; V gene: TRBV7-9; D gene: .; CDR3 DNA: TGTGCCAGCAGCTTATATTCCGGGGGAGTCGGGGAGCTGTTTTTT; CDR3 protein: CASSLYSGGVGELFF
clone size: .; J gene: TRBJ1-5; V gene: TRBV18; D gene: .; CDR3 DNA: TGTGCCAGCTCACCACGCGGGGGAAGCAATCAGCCCCAGCATTTT; CDR3 protein: CASSPRGGSNQPQHF
clone size: .; J gene: TRBJ1-1; V gene: TRBV10-2; D gene: TRBD1; CDR3 DNA: TGCGCCACGAGAGGCGGCAGGGGGGCCATGAACACTGAAGCTTTCTTT; CDR3 protein: CATRGGRGAMNTEAFF
clone size: .; J gene: TRBJ1-5; V gene: TRBV19; D gene: .; CDR3 DNA: TGTGCCAGTAGTAGGACGGCGAGAAATCAGCCCCAGCATTTT; CDR3 protein: CASSRTARNQPQHF
clone size: .; J gene: TRBJ2-4; V gene: TRBV7-2; D gene: TRBD2; CDR3 DNA: TGTGCCAGCAGCAGGACTAGCGGAGCTCCAATACACATTCAGTACTTC; CDR3 protein: CASSRTSGAPIHIQYF
clone size: .; J gene: TRBJ1-1; V gene: TRBV18; D gene: .; CDR3 DNA: TGTGCCAGCTCACCAAGGGCAGGGGAATCAACTTTCTTT; CDR3 protein: CASSPRAGESTFF
clone size: once; J gene: TRBJ2-3; V gene: TRBV29-1; D gene: TRBD2; CDR3 DNA: TGCAGCGTTGCCGCGACTAGCGGGAGCAGGGATACGCAGTATTTT; CDR3 protein: CSVAATSGSRDTQYF
clone size: .; J gene: TRBJ2-1; V gene: TRBV19; D gene: TRBD2; CDR3 DNA: TGTGCCAGTATGACTAGCGGGAGTATCGCGAACAATGAGCAGTTCTTC; CDR3 protein: CASMTSGSIANNEQFF
clone size: .; J gene: TRBJ2-2; V gene: TRBV7-3; D gene: .; CDR3 DNA: TGTGCCAGCAGCTTAACTAGCTTGAACACCGGGGAGCTGTTTTTT; CDR3 protein: CASSLTSLNTGELFF
clone size: .; J gene: TRBJ2-7; V gene: TRBV19; D gene: .; CDR3 DNA: TGTGCCAGTAGTAATCTCCAGGACTACGAGCAGTACTTC; CDR3 protein: CASSNLQDYEQYF
clone size: once; J gene: TRBJ1-5; V gene: TRBV7-6; D gene: .; CDR3 DNA: TGTGCCAGCAGCTTAGAGCCCCAGCAGCCCCAGCATTTT; CDR3 protein: CASSLEPQQPQHF
clone size: once; J gene: TRBJ1-2; V gene: TRBV2; D gene: TRBD1; CDR3 DNA: TGTGCCAGCAGTGTCCGACAGGGCTCCCAGTATGGCTACACCTTC; CDR3 protein: CASSVRQGSQYGYTF
clone size: .; J gene: TRBJ1-1; V gene: TRBV19; D gene: .; CDR3 DNA: TGTGCCAGTAGAAGGGGCAACACTGAAGCTTTCTTT; CDR3 protein: CASRRGNTEAFF
clone size: .; J gene: TRBJ1-5; V gene: TRBV11-2; D gene: .; CDR3 DNA: TGTGCCAGCAGCTCCTCGAATGGGGGCAATCAGCCCCAGCATTTT; CDR3 protein: CASSSSNGGNQPQHF
clone size: .; J gene: TRBJ1-2; V gene: TRBV27; D gene: TRBD1; CDR3 DNA: TGTGCCAGCAGAGATATCGGCCAGGGGGCGGGAGGCTACACCTTC; CDR3 protein: CASRDIGQGAGGYTF